This T cell receptor (beta chain) derives from a study of Tregs in tolerant kidney transplant recipients. Sequencing was performed with immunoSEQ multiplex PCR; in TCRdb, only in-frame clones are kept and a portion is missing. The table records roughly 70,000 clones, less than 90% of them present only once. The CDR3 spans 13 residues. The V gene's germline CDR1 is MNHEY and CDR2 SVGAGI. V gave up 5 bases and J gave up 3 bases, with 10 bases separating them. On this clone itself: The sample contains more than one DNA sequence encoding this CDR3.

This receptor was taken from a human donor in good health. The specimen sequenced was CD4+ T cells from blood. This chain uses TRBV6-5 with TRBJ1-1; no definite D call. Here the CDR3 DNA reads TGTGCCAGCAGTCGGACTGGGGACACTGAAGCTTTCTTT. Its protein is CASSRTGDTEAFF.